These T cell receptor beta chains were read from a single sample in a study of blood T cell repertoires in COVID-19. Generated by immunoSEQ multiplex PCR, the TCRdb table keeps only in-frame clones and is missing some. Of roughly 150,000 clones in the sample, around 86% were seen once. Sequencing was performed on peripheral blood. These receptors were taken from a woman of 80 years or more with acute or convalescent COVID-19. The conserved cysteine and the conserved F or W are not part of the CDR3 here. The D gene is left open where the match is weak. Some rows have no size entry. The others give once, few or many, or a class for an expanded clone.

V gene: TRBV24-1; J gene: TRBJ2-4; D gene: TRBD1; clone size: once; CDR3 protein: ATSDSGTGGVNIQY
V gene: TRBV18; J gene: TRBJ2-3; D gene: NA; clone size: NA; CDR3 protein: ASSPPPTGDTQY
V gene: TRBV18; J gene: TRBJ2-5; D gene: NA; clone size: NA; CDR3 protein: ASSPTAQTQY
V gene: TRBV3-1/TRBV3-2; J gene: TRBJ1-1; D gene: NA; clone size: once; CDR3 protein: ASSPLQGPNTEAF
V gene: TRBV15; J gene: TRBJ1-6; D gene: NA; clone size: once; CDR3 protein: ATSREAGAYSPLH
V gene: TRBV5-5; J gene: TRBJ1-1; D gene: NA; clone size: NA; CDR3 protein: ASSLPPAEAF
V gene: TRBV5-1; J gene: TRBJ2-5; D gene: TRBD2; clone size: NA; CDR3 protein: ASSSVGASGETQY
V gene: TRBV5-1; J gene: TRBJ1-2; D gene: NA; clone size: NA; CDR3 protein: ASSLGGTSNYGYT
V gene: TRBV5-4; J gene: TRBJ1-2; D gene: NA; clone size: NA; CDR3 protein: ASSPDRKNYGYT
V gene: TRBV15; J gene: TRBJ2-1; D gene: TRBD2; clone size: NA; CDR3 protein: ATSRDRGTNLFYNEQF
V gene: TRBV7-2; J gene: TRBJ2-5; D gene: NA; clone size: NA; CDR3 protein: ASTLTRGVQETQY
V gene: TRBV13; J gene: TRBJ2-1; D gene: NA; clone size: NA; CDR3 protein: ASTLYNEQF
V gene: TRBV28; J gene: TRBJ1-1; D gene: TRBD1; clone size: NA; CDR3 protein: ASSFESGGITEAF
V gene: TRBV15; J gene: TRBJ1-1; D gene: NA; clone size: NA; CDR3 protein: ATSRDRGNTEAF
V gene: TRBV6-1; J gene: TRBJ2-5; D gene: TRBD2; clone size: NA; CDR3 protein: ASSAMRLAGGETQY
V gene: TRBV27; J gene: TRBJ2-1; D gene: TRBD2; clone size: NA; CDR3 protein: ASSPSGSPNEQF
V gene: TRBV11-2; J gene: TRBJ2-3; D gene: TRBD2; clone size: NA; CDR3 protein: ASGRGTDTQY
V gene: TRBV19; J gene: TRBJ2-1; D gene: TRBD1; clone size: NA; CDR3 protein: ASSMGQGGNEQF
V gene: TRBV28; J gene: TRBJ2-7; D gene: TRBD1; clone size: NA; CDR3 protein: ASRYDRDGVEQY
V gene: TRBV6-5; J gene: TRBJ1-5; D gene: TRBD1; clone size: NA; CDR3 protein: ASKGQGNQPQH
V gene: TRBV27; J gene: TRBJ1-4; D gene: NA; clone size: once; CDR3 protein: ASSLGGTNEKLF
V gene: TRBV15; J gene: TRBJ1-6; D gene: TRBD1; clone size: NA; CDR3 protein: ATSRARRQGVTNSPLH
V gene: TRBV25-1; J gene: TRBJ1-4; D gene: TRBD1; clone size: NA; CDR3 protein: ASSGTGTNYANEKLF
V gene: TRBV2; J gene: TRBJ1-5; D gene: NA; clone size: NA; CDR3 protein: ASSDGGYSNQPQH
V gene: TRBV6-2/TRBV6-3; J gene: TRBJ2-2; D gene: NA; clone size: NA; CDR3 protein: ASSYSSLAGELF
V gene: TRBV7-9; J gene: TRBJ1-2; D gene: NA; clone size: few; CDR3 protein: ASSNRRAGDGYT
V gene: TRBV19; J gene: TRBJ1-1; D gene: NA; clone size: NA; CDR3 protein: ASSPHVRNTEAF
V gene: TRBV4-1; J gene: TRBJ2-7; D gene: TRBD1; clone size: NA; CDR3 protein: ASSQGPGQGLFEQY
V gene: TRBV2; J gene: TRBJ2-6; D gene: NA; clone size: NA; CDR3 protein: ASRWGPSGANVLT
V gene: TRBV2; J gene: TRBJ1-2; D gene: NA; clone size: NA; CDR3 protein: ASSSAGPRGT
V gene: TRBV7-9; J gene: TRBJ2-7; D gene: NA; clone size: NA; CDR3 protein: ASSPLSYEQY
V gene: TRBV27; J gene: TRBJ1-2; D gene: NA; clone size: once; CDR3 protein: ASSLPGDGGYGYT
V gene: TRBV9; J gene: TRBJ1-2; D gene: NA; clone size: NA; CDR3 protein: ASSVAGLGGYT
V gene: TRBV7-2; J gene: TRBJ2-5; D gene: NA; clone size: NA; CDR3 protein: ASSLGGGANQETQY